The clone carrying this T cell receptor (beta chain) was seen at least ten times. Arm-PCR of CDR3 regions and iRepertoire HTBI primers were the basis on which TCR beta libraries were built. TCRdb re-analysed the multiplex PCR reads in MiXCR, keeping a single row per CDR3 protein. The table includes roughly 500,000 distinct CDR3 sequences, about 15% detected once. V dropped 5 bases and J dropped 4 bases, with 16 bases sitting between them. The CDR3 is made up of 15 amino acids. The V gene's germline CDR1 is SGHTA and CDR2 FQGNSA. This sample is drawn from a study of regulatory T cells in long-lasting Graves disease. Whole-study context: Patients newly diagnosed with Graves' had been on antithyroid drugs for under 3 months.

Time point of the sample: newly diagnosed GD, antithyroid drugs for less than 3 months. Isolated PBMC RNA provided the starting material for the TCR library. The data were also submitted as part of a second study, on T cells in Graves' hyperthyroidism and ophthalmopathy. That study reports: The TCR CDR3 was amplified in a first-round RT-PCR using the HTBI primer set.

The material sequenced was peripheral blood mononuclear cells (PBMCs), taken at new diagnosis, from a patient treated with antithyroid drugs. The chain employs TRBV7-2 and TRBJ2-3; no reliable D call. The TCR comes from a woman aged 45-65 years with Graves disease. The CDR3 nucleotides read TGTGCCAGCAGCCCCCCCCGTCGTCCGCCAGATACGCAGTATTTT. Translated: CASSPPRRPPDTQYF.